This entry lists 30 T cell receptor beta chains sequenced from one sample in a study of cytomegalovirus exposure and HLA in healthy donors. PCR used 60 Vbeta primers and 13 Jbeta primers. The assay was immunoSEQ multiplex PCR, and TCRdb's table has in-frame clones only and misses some. The sample consists of approximately 170,000 clones, roughly 80% of them appearing once. The sequenced sample consisted of PBMCs. Every receptor here comes from a human donor in good health.

A few counts support this clone. This chain connects TRBV6-1 to TRBJ1-2; 10 nucleotides match TRBD1. Germline CDR1 and CDR2: MNHNS and SASEGT. V trimming: 7 bases; J trimming: 8 bases; junction bases outside the gene matches: 7. The CDR3 totals 13 residues. CDR3 nucleotide sequence: TGTGCCAGCACCCCCGGGACAGGGGACGGCTACACCTTC. Translated: CASTPGTGDGYTF.

The rearrangement uses TRBV2 and TRBJ1-2; D remains unclear. The CDR3 contains 14 residues. The V gene lost 3 bases and the J gene lost 5 bases, with 13 bases spanning the gap. CDR1 SNHLY and CDR2 FYNNEI come from the germline V gene. Here the CDR3 reads CASSEDGILYGYTF. The DNA of the CDR3 is TGTGCCAGCAGTGAGGACGGGATTTTATATGGCTACACCTTC.

The chain links TRBV27 to TRBJ2-3; 7 positions match TRBD2. The length of the CDR3 is 13 residues. The J segment lost 8 bases and the V segment lost 6 bases, leaving 8 bases of the junction unmatched. The germline gives CDR1 MNHEY, CDR2 SMNVEV (reference sequence). The CDR3 reads CASSPRGVVTQYF. CDR3 sequence (DNA): TGTGCCAGCAGCCCACGGGGGGTTGTTACGCAGTATTTT.

With respect to this clone: An end of the junction differs from the germline gene, which may be a read error. In nucleotides, the CDR3 is TGCGCCAGCAGCCAAGGTCCAGGGGAAAACTATGGCTACCCCTTC. Protein: CASSQGPGENYGYPF. The V and J genes are TRBV4-1 and TRBJ1-2, with D maybe TRBD1 (6 bases). CDR3 length: 15 residues. Germline V CDR1 and CDR2: MGHRA, YSYEKL.

The count of this clone is one. The chain combines TRBV7-2 with TRBJ2-7; the D gene is possibly TRBD2 (7 bases). V was shortened by 0 bases and J by 4 bases, with 13 bases between the two germline ends. The CDR3 covers 15 residues. The germline V gene has CDR1 SGHTA and CDR2 FQGNSA. The CDR3 reads CASSLAPSGQYEQYF. The CDR3 nucleotides read TGTGCCAGCAGCTTAGCTCCTAGCGGACAGTACGAGCAGTACTTC.

The V and J genes are TRBV10-3 and TRBJ1-5, with TRBD1 matching 12 bases. Per germline, CDR1 ENHRY and CDR2 SYGVKD. V lost 6 bases to trimming and J lost 1 base; unmatched junction nucleotides: 10. The CDR3 totals 18 residues. CDR3 region: CAISEGTGGVESNQPQHF. The CDR3 DNA reads TGTGCCATCAGCGAAGGGACAGGGGGCGTGGAAAGCAATCAGCCCCAGCATTTT.

This clone was picked up one time. This chain uses TRBV2 with TRBJ1-1, with D uncertain. There are 13 residues in the CDR3. CDR1 is SNHLY and CDR2 is FYNNEI in the germline V gene. V dropped 5 bases and J dropped 1 base, with 8 bases sitting between them. CDR3 nucleotides: TGTGCCAGCAGTTTGGCCCGGAACACTGAAGCTTTCTTT. This sequence encodes CASSLARNTEAFF.

Points on this clone: An end of the junction differs from the germline gene, which may be a read error. The rearrangement uses TRBV7-9 and TRBJ2-7, with 8 bases lining up with TRBD1. Germline V gene sequence: CDR1 SEHNR, CDR2 FQNEAQ (reference sequence). The CDR3 length is 12 residues. CDR3 region: CSSSDRGHEQYF. CDR3 coding DNA: TGTTCCAGCAGCGACAGGGGCCACGAGCAGTACTTC.

This chain joins TRBV10-2 and TRBJ1-4; no firm D call. From germline, CDR1 is WSHSY and CDR2 SAAADI. This CDR3 has 18 residues. Between the trimmed V and J ends, which lost 3 bases and 1 base, there was a span of 18 bases. CDR3 coding DNA: TGCGCCAGCAGTGATGGTTTTGGTCGGGGAGTAACTAATGAAAAACTGTTTTTT. This sequence encodes CASSDGFGRGVTNEKLFF.

The J gene is TRBJ2-1, the V gene TRBV4-2; TRBD1 agrees at 7 bases. CDR1 is LGHNA and CDR2 is YNFKEQ in the germline V gene. J gave up 15 bases and V 4 bases, and 6 bases lay outside the gene matches. The CDR3 covers 11 residues. The CDR3 is CASSRGGELFF. The CDR3 bases are TGTGCCAGCAGCCGAGGGGGCGAACTGTTCTTC.

The chain combines TRBV5-1 with TRBJ2-1, with D unresolved. Trimming shortened V by 3 bases and J by 7 bases, and 14 bases separated the two germline ends. In germline, CDR1 is SGHRS, CDR2 YFSETQ. The CDR3 extends over 14 amino acids. DNA of the CDR3: TGCGCCAGCAGCTCCGCCCACGAGGCTAATGAGCAGTTCTTC. This translates into CASSSAHEANEQFF.

The V gene is TRBV6-1, the J gene TRBJ2-1; 8 nucleotides agree with TRBD2. CDR1 is MNHNS, CDR2 SASEGT, per germline. The CDR3 has 15 residues. Trimming removed 4 bases from V and 6 bases from J; junction bases left unmatched: 8. The CDR3 loop reads CASSVGTREGNEQFF. The CDR3 DNA reads TGTGCCAGCAGTGTCGGGACTAGAGAAGGCAATGAGCAGTTCTTC.

The chain employs TRBV5-5 and TRBJ2-7; 8 positions match TRBD2. The V gene end was trimmed by 4 bases and the J gene end by 3 bases; junction bases not matched to a gene: 9. Germline lookup yields CDR1 SGHKS and CDR2 YYEKEE (reference sequence). CDR3 size: 15 residues. This chain's CDR3 is CASSTGTRVGYEQYF. CDR3 in DNA: TGTGCCAGCAGCACAGGGACTAGGGTTGGCTACGAGCAGTACTTC. The variable domain in full, completed from reference TRBV5-5 and TRBJ2-7, reads DAGVTQSPTHLIKTRGQQVTLRCSPISGHKSVSWYQQVLGQGPQFIFQYYEKEERGRGNFPDRFSARQFPNYSSELNVNALLLGDSALYLCASSTGTRVGYEQYFGPGTRLTVT.

The chain has TRBV4-1 and TRBJ2-1; the match to TRBD2 covers 9 bases. J gave up 8 bases and V 0 bases, and 14 bases lay outside the gene matches. Per germline, CDR1 MGHRA and CDR2 YSYEKL. The CDR3 spans 18 residues. CDR3 sequence (DNA): TGCGCCAGCAGCCAAGAAAAGGGGACTAGCTCCATTACTTATGAGCAGTTCTTC. Residues: CASSQEKGTSSITYEQFF.

The chain combines TRBV6-4 with TRBJ2-3; D perhaps matches TRBD2 (5 bases). Germline CDR1 MRHNA, CDR2 SNTAGT. The CDR3 is made up of 14 amino acids. V gave up 3 bases and J gave up 0 bases, with 7 bases separating them. The CDR3 loop reads CASSESGSTDTQYF. Written as DNA, the CDR3 is TGTGCCAGCAGTGAGTCGGGGAGCACAGATACGCAGTATTTT.

The chain recombines TRBV15 with TRBJ2-3; TRBD2 agrees at 10 bases. With 4 bases clipped from V and 3 bases from J, the junction kept 4 bases outside the gene matches. This CDR3 has 15 residues. CDR1 LNHNV and CDR2 YYDKDF come from the germline V gene (reference sequence). CDR3 nucleotides: TGTGCCACCAGCAATAGCGGGGGGCCGACAGATACGCAGTATTTT. Protein: CATSNSGGPTDTQYF.

This chain connects TRBV6-6 to TRBJ2-7; perhaps TRBD1 as D (5 bases). Looked up from germline, CDR1 is MNHNY and CDR2 is SVGAGI (reference sequence). This CDR3 is built from 14 residues. V lost 5 bases and J 3 bases, leaving 14 bases between the germline ends. The CDR3 sequence is CASSPNTQGYEQYF. The CDR3 DNA is TGTGCCAGCAGTCCAAATACCCAGGGCTACGAGCAGTACTTC.

The gene calls are TRBV2 and TRBJ2-4, with D possibly TRBD2 on 6 matching bases. This CDR3 is 13 amino acids long. The germline CDR1 and CDR2 sequences are SNHLY and FYNNEI. The germline V and J ends were trimmed by 6 bases and 8 bases, with 14 bases remaining between them. The CDR3 loop is CASSAGPGDIQYF. The DNA for the CDR3 is TGTGCCAGCAGCGCGGGACCGGGGGACATTCAGTACTTC.

V is TRBV6-1 and J is TRBJ1-1; D gene uncertain. The CDR3 contains 14 residues. The germline V gene encodes CDR1 MNHNS and CDR2 SASEGT. Trimming cost V 10 bases and J 0 bases, with 15 bases left between them. CDR3 protein: CANKEQPMNTEAFF. CDR3 bases: TGTGCCAACAAGGAACAGCCTATGAACACTGAAGCTTTCTTT.

V and J are TRBV5-8 and TRBJ2-1; 7 positions match TRBD2. Trimming cost V 3 bases and J 14 bases; bases outside gene matches: 11. Germline V CDR1 and CDR2: SGHTS, YDEGEE. CDR3 length: 13 amino acids. The CDR3 loop is CASSSYQHGGKFF. The CDR3 bases are TGTGCCAGCAGCTCCTATCAGCACGGGGGGAAGTTCTTC.

The CDR3 DNA reads as TGTGCCAGCAGCTTAGGTGAGGGAATCACTGAAGCTTTCTTT. It specifies CASSLGEGITEAFF. The chain combines TRBV7-2 with TRBJ1-1; D remains unclear. Trimming took 1 base from V and 4 from J, leaving 10 bases between them. CDR1 SGHTA and CDR2 FQGNSA come from the germline V gene. This CDR3 has 14 residues.

Remarks on this clone: One end of the junction fails to match germline, which may point to a read error. The sample holds other DNA sequences that translate to the same CDR3. CDR3 residues: CAISETGNSPLHF. CDR3 DNA sequence: TGTGCCATCAGTGAGACAGGAAATTCACCCCTCCACTTC. This chain uses TRBV10-3 with TRBJ1-6, with a tentative D call TRBD1 (5 bases). Per germline, CDR1 ENHRY and CDR2 SYGVKD. This CDR3 is built from 13 residues.

This chain uses TRBV11-3 with TRBJ2-7; 9 positions agree with TRBD1. V shed 5 bases, J shed 5 bases, and the junction held 13 bases outside the gene matches. The CDR3 is 16 residues long. The V gene's germline CDR1 is SGHNT and CDR2 YENEEA. CDR3 sequence: CASSGDRGVFPHEQYF. In DNA, the CDR3 is TGTGCCAGCAGCGGAGACAGGGGGGTATTTCCCCACGAGCAGTACTTC.

V gene TRBV5-1 combines with J gene TRBJ1-4; 10 bases are shared with TRBD1. The CDR3 length is 14 residues. Per germline, CDR1 SGHRS and CDR2 YFSETQ. V trimming: 4 bases; J trimming: 6 bases; junction bases outside the gene matches: 3. CDR3 sequence reads: CASSGGTGDEKLFF. CDR3 coding DNA: TGCGCCAGCAGCGGGGGGACAGGGGATGAAAAACTGTTTTTT.

V usage is TRBV6-5 and J usage is TRBJ2-1, with D maybe TRBD2 (6 bases). This CDR3 region has 15 residues. Germline lookup yields CDR1 MNHEY and CDR2 SVGAGI. V was clipped by 0 bases and J by 7 bases, with 13 bases between them. The CDR3 sequence is CASSYSSGSGNEQFF. The CDR3 DNA reads TGTGCCAGCAGTTACTCGTCTGGGAGCGGGAATGAGCAGTTCTTC.

This clone was found a few times. The V gene is TRBV19, the J gene TRBJ1-2; 9 bases align to TRBD1. Germline V gene sequence: CDR1 LNHDA, CDR2 SQIVND (reference sequence). The CDR3 loop spans 17 amino acids. The V gene end was trimmed by 5 bases and the J gene end by 5 bases; junction bases not matched to a gene: 15. CDR3 coding DNA: TGTGCCAGTAGTTTCATTCCGGGACAGGGCCCAAGTTATGGCTACACCTTC. This encodes CASSFIPGQGPSYGYTF.

The chain recombines TRBV6-4 with TRBJ2-7, with TRBD2 matching over 10 bases. The CDR3 covers 16 residues. Looked up from germline, CDR1 is MRHNA and CDR2 is SNTAGT. V dropped 3 bases and J dropped 0; count of bases not matched to a gene: 5. The CDR3 DNA is TGTGCCAGCAGTGATATTCTAGCGGGGGCCTCCTACGAGCAGTACTTC. Encoded protein: CASSDILAGASYEQYF.

The chain combines TRBV15 with TRBJ1-2; 7 bases align to TRBD1. The CDR3 has 13 residues. V gave up 9 bases and J gave up 8 bases; unmatched junction bases: 12. Germline CDR1 and CDR2: LNHNV and YYDKDF (reference sequence). CDR3 sequence: CATKTGTVKGYTF. The CDR3 DNA is TGTGCCACGAAAACCGGGACAGTCAAGGGCTACACCTTC. The full variable domain, rest sourced from reference TRBV15 and TRBJ1-2, is DAMVIQNPRYQVTQFGKPVTLSCSQTLNHNVMYWYQQKSSQAPKLLFHYYDKDFNNEADTPDNFQSRRPNTSFCFLDIRSPGLGDTAMYLCATKTGTVKGYTFGSGTRLTVV.

V and J are TRBV9 and TRBJ1-1; 7 nucleotides line up with TRBD1. Germline-derived CDR1 and CDR2 are SGDLS and YYNGEE. The CDR3 is made up of 14 amino acids. The trim removed 3 bases at V and 7 bases at J, leaving 9 bases unmatched. The CDR3 region is CASSASGTVGEAFF. CDR3 nucleotides: TGTGCCAGCAGCGCATCCGGGACAGTGGGTGAAGCTTTCTTT.

The chain couples TRBV11-2 to TRBJ2-1; TRBD2 agrees at 8 bases. The J segment lost 4 bases and the V segment lost 3 bases, leaving 2 bases of the junction unmatched. CDR3 length: 14 residues. Germline CDR1 is SGHAT and CDR2 is FQNNGV. The CDR3 sequence: CASSFASGYNEQFF. The CDR3, as DNA: TGTGCCAGCAGCTTCGCTAGCGGGTACAATGAGCAGTTCTTC.